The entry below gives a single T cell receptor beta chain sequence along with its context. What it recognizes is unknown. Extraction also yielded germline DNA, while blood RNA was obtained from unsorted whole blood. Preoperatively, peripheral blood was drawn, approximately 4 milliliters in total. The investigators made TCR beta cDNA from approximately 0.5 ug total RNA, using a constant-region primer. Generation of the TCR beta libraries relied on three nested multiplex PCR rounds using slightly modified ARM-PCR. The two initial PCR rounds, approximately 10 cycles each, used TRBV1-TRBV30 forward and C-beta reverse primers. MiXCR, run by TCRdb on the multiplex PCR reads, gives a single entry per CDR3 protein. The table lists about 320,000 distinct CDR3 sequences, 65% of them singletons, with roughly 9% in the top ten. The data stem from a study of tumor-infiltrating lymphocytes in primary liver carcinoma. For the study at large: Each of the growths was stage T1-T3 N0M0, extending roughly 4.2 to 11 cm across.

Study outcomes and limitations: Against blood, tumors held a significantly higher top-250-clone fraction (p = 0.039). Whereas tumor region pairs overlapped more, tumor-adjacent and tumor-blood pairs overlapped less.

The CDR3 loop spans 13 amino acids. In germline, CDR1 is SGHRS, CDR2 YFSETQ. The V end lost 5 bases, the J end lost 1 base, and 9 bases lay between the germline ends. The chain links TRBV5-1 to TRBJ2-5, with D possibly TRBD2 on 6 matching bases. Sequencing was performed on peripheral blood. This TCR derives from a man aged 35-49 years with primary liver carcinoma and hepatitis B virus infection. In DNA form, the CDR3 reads TGCGCCAGCAGTAGAGCGGGCCAAGAGACCCAGTACTTC. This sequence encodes CASSRAGQETQYF.